These T cell receptor beta chains were read from a single sample in a study of OX40 agonist ivuxolimab in advanced cancers. Assay used: immunoSEQ multiplex PCR; TCRdb lists only in-frame clones, some missing. The repertoire consists of approximately 61,000 clones, with 80% occurring once and the leading ten covering approximately 1.3%. The input for sequencing was CD4+ or CD8+ T cells sorted from blood, taken in a trial of the OX40 agonist ivuxolimab. These receptors originate from an adult with an advanced solid tumor such as melanoma, head and neck, liver or kidney cancer. Both conserved end residues are part of each CDR3. D genes are given only for firm matches. The size field is filled for only some rows; it gives once, few, many or a size class.

TRBJ1-5	NA	NA	TRBV7-2	TGTGCCAGCAGCTTAGCCGGGCAGGGCAATCAGCCCCAGCATTTT	CASSLAGQGNQPQHF
TRBJ2-7	NA	NA	TRBV18	TGTGCCAGCTCACCCACCACAGGGACCGTCTCCTCCTACGAGCAGTACTTC	CASSPTTGTVSSYEQYF
TRBJ1-2	NA	NA	TRBV6-5	TGTGCCAGCAAGGGGCCTGCGAGGGATAACTATGGCTACACCTTC	CASKGPARDNYGYTF
TRBJ1-2	medium-sized	TRBD1	TRBV30	TGTGCCTGGAGTCCCGACAGGGCTGGCGGCTACACCTTC	CAWSPDRAGGYTF
TRBJ2-3	NA	TRBD2	TRBV29-1	TGCAGCGTTGATCGGGTAGCGGGGGGCCCGGGGGGTGTAACAGATACGCAGTATTTT	CSVDRVAGGPGGVTDTQYF
TRBJ1-1	NA	NA	TRBV19	TGTGCCAGTAGCCTTTTGGGATGGAACACTGAAGCTTTCTTT	CASSLLGWNTEAFF
TRBJ1-2	NA	NA	TRBV7-9	TGTGCCAGCAGCCCCGTTAGAGGGACCAACTATGGCTACACCTTC	CASSPVRGTNYGYTF
TRBJ1-1	NA	TRBD1	TRBV7-8	TGTGCCAGCAGCTTAAGGTACCGGGACAGGGACTCTGAAGCTTTCTTT	CASSLRYRDRDSEAFF
TRBJ2-7	NA	NA	TRBV29-1	TGCAGCGTTGCCAGTTCCTACGAGCAGTACTTC	CSVASSYEQYF
TRBJ1-4	NA	NA	TRBV4-1	TGCGCCAGCAGCCAAGATGGACAGAGGAATGAAAAACTGTTTTTT	CASSQDGQRNEKLFF
TRBJ1-2	NA	NA	TRBV14	TGTGCCAGCAGCCAAGGTTCGGGAACCTATGGCTACACCTTC	CASSQGSGTYGYTF
TRBJ2-1	once	NA	TRBV10-3	TGTGCCATCAGTGAGTCGCGGGTCGAGCAGTTCTTC	CAISESRVEQFF
TRBJ2-1	NA	NA	TRBV30	TGTGCCCAAGACGGCGGGTTCTCCTACAATGAGCAGTTCTTC	CAQDGGFSYNEQFF
TRBJ2-7	NA	TRBD2	TRBV25-1	TGTGCCAGGATGCTAGCGGGGGATACCGTCGGCGAGCAGTACTTC	CARMLAGDTVGEQYF
TRBJ2-7	NA	NA	TRBV11-2	TGTGCCAGCAGCTCCCTCAATCGCAACGAGCAGTACTTC	CASSSLNRNEQYF
TRBJ1-2	many	NA	TRBV28	TGTGCCAGCAGCTCAGGGTGGGGCTATGGCTACACCTTC	CASSSGWGYGYTF
TRBJ2-3	NA	TRBD2	TRBV5-4	TGTGCCAGCAGCGGGAGCGGGGACACAGATACGCAGTATTTT	CASSGSGDTDTQYF
TRBJ1-6	NA	NA	TRBV6-5	TGTGCCAGCAGGAGAACCGGGAATCAATCACCCCTCCACTTT	CASRRTGNQSPLHF
TRBJ1-2	once	NA	TRBV30	TGTGCCTGGAGGTTCGACAGGAACTATGGCTACACCTTC	CAWRFDRNYGYTF
TRBJ2-3	NA	NA	TRBV6-1	TGTGCCAGCAGTGAAGTAGTAACTCGCGGGGATACGCAGTATTTT	CASSEVVTRGDTQYF
TRBJ1-2	NA	NA	TRBV7-2	TGTGCCAGCAGACGAGGGGACTATGGCTACACCTTC	CASRRGDYGYTF
TRBJ1-1	NA	NA	TRBV30	TGTGCCTGGAGTGTCCAGGTGAACACTGAAGCTTTCTTT	CAWSVQVNTEAFF
TRBJ1-5	NA	TRBD1	TRBV2	TGTGCCAGCACCAGGGACAGGAATAGCAATCAGCCCCAGCATTTT	CASTRDRNSNQPQHF
TRBJ1-4	NA	TRBD1	TRBV5-4	TGTGCCAGCAGCCTCGGGACAGGGGCCTCCAACCCTAATGAAAAACTGTTTTTT	CASSLGTGASNPNEKLFF
TRBJ1-1	NA	NA	TRBV7-9	TGTGCCAGCAGCTTAGAAGTTAGGCAGGGTGCTTTCTTT	CASSLEVRQGAFF
TRBJ2-5	NA	TRBD2	TRBV7-2	TGTGCCAGCAGCGCTACTAGCGGGGGGCGGGTGACCCAGTACTTC	CASSATSGGRVTQYF
TRBJ2-5	NA	TRBD2	TRBV5-1	TGCGCCAGCAGCTTGAACGGGGGGTATGAGACCCAGTACTTC	CASSLNGGYETQYF